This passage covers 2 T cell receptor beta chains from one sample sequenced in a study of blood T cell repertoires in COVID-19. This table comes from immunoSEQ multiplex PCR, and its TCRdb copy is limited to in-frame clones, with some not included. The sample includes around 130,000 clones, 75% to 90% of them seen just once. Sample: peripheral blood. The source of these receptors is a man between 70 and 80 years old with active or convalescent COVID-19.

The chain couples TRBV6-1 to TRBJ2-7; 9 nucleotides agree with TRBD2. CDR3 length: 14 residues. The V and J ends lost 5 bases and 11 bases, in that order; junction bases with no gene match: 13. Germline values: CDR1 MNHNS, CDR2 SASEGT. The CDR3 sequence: CASSFPEEREVEYF. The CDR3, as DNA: TGTGCCAGCAGTTTCCCGGAGGAGCGGGAGGTGGAGTACTTC.

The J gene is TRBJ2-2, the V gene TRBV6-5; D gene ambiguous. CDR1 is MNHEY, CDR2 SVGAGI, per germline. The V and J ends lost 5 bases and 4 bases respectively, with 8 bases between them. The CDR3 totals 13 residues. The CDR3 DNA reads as TGTGCCAGCAGTAGAGAGGTCACCGGGGAGCTGTTTTTT. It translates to CASSREVTGELFF.